A selection of T cell receptor beta chains follows, all from one sample in a study of cytomegalovirus exposure and HLA in healthy donors. Clones were sequenced by immunoSEQ multiplex PCR, and TCRdb holds only the in-frame ones, with some missing. Among some 150,000 clones, less than 80% were seen once, and the ten largest hold around 2%. The sample taken for sequencing was PBMCs. These receptors were collected from a female donor in good health and CMV-seropositive. Both conserved end residues are part of each CDR3. A D gene is named only where the DNA matches it firmly. Only part of the rows carry a size: once, few, many, or a class if the clone is expanded.

J	V	D	size	DNA	CDR3
TRBJ2-2	TRBV11-3	TRBD1	.	TGTGCCAGCAGCCAAGGGACAGTTACCAACACCGGGGAGCTGTTTTTT	CASSQGTVTNTGELFF
TRBJ1-3	TRBV11-2	.	.	TGTGCCAGCAGCTTAGGACAGGGAAACACCATATATTTT	CASSLGQGNTIYF
TRBJ2-7	TRBV10-3	.	.	TGTGCCATCAGTGAGTCTGGGCTGTTTGGCACCTACGAGCAGTACTTC	CAISESGLFGTYEQYF
TRBJ2-1	TRBV7-2	.	.	TGTGCCAGCAGCTTAGATGGAGGCGGGGTCTACAATGAGCAGTTCTTC	CASSLDGGGVYNEQFF
TRBJ2-7	TRBV6-1	.	.	TGTGCCAGCAGTTCCTTCAGGGGCGAGCAGTACTTC	CASSSFRGEQYF
TRBJ2-1	TRBV6-5	TRBD2	.	TGTGCCAGCAGTCGACTAGCGGGGGTCCGCAATGAGCAGTTCTTC	CASSRLAGVRNEQFF
TRBJ2-3	TRBV19	TRBD2	.	TGTGCCAGTAGTACCCAGGGACTAGCGAGCACAGATACGCAGTATTTT	CASSTQGLASTDTQYF
TRBJ2-7	TRBV25-1	TRBD1	few	TGTGCCAGCACCCGGACAGGGGGAACCTACGAGCAGTACTTC	CASTRTGGTYEQYF
TRBJ2-1	TRBV28	TRBD2	.	TGTGCCAGCACCTTGGGACTAACCTCCTACAATGAGCAGTTCTTC	CASTLGLTSYNEQFF
TRBJ1-2	TRBV25-1	TRBD1	.	TGTGCCAGCAGTGAAGACAGGGTGAATGGCTACACCTTC	CASSEDRVNGYTF
TRBJ1-3	TRBV5-1	.	.	TGCGCCAGCAGCACCCTCACGGGAGGTGGAAACACCATATATTTT	CASSTLTGGGNTIYF
TRBJ1-4	TRBV5-1	.	.	TGCGCCAGCAGCTTAAGACCCCAGGGCGGTGAAAAACTGTTTTTT	CASSLRPQGGEKLFF
TRBJ1-1	TRBV1	.	.	TGCACCAGCAGCCAAGAGGGATTCAGGGAGGAAACTGAAGCTTTCTTT	CTSSQEGFREETEAFF
TRBJ2-3	TRBV4-1	TRBD2	.	TGCGCCAGCAGCCAAGTGCCTAGCGGGAGGGGAGGATCCGGACGCACAGATACGCAGTATTTT	CASSQVPSGRGGSGRTDTQYF
TRBJ2-7	TRBV7-7	TRBD1	.	TGTGCCAGCAGCCCGCGACTCGACAGGGGTGAGCAGTACTTC	CASSPRLDRGEQYF
TRBJ1-2	TRBV13	TRBD1	.	TGTGCCAGCAGCCAGGGACAGGGAAACTATGGCTACACCTTC	CASSQGQGNYGYTF
TRBJ1-1	TRBV19	.	.	TGTGCCAGTAGTATCCCAAACACTGAAGCTTTCTTT	CASSIPNTEAFF
TRBJ2-2	TRBV6-6	.	.	TGTGCCAGCAGTTACGCGGCGGGGGACACCACCGGGGAGCTGTTTTTT	CASSYAAGDTTGELFF
TRBJ2-1	TRBV11-1	TRBD2	.	TGTGCCAGCAGCTCCCCTTTTACTAGCGGGTCCTACAATGAGCAGTTCTTC	CASSSPFTSGSYNEQFF
TRBJ2-1	TRBV19	TRBD2	.	TGTGCCAGTGAAATACACCCCGGCGGGAGCTACCGGGTGCAGTTCTTC	CASEIHPGGSYRVQFF
TRBJ2-1	TRBV11-2	.	few	TGTGCCAGCAGCCCCATTGCGGGTCGGTCCAATGAGCAGTTCTTC	CASSPIAGRSNEQFF
TRBJ2-4	TRBV11-2	.	.	TGTGCCAGCAGCTTAGAACGGAGGTCGAACATTCAGTACTTC	CASSLERRSNIQYF
TRBJ1-6	TRBV5-6	TRBD1	once	TGTGCCAGCAGCCCCGTGGGACAGCTTAATTCACCCCTCCACTTT	CASSPVGQLNSPLHF
TRBJ1-2	TRBV11-2	.	once	TGTGCCAGCAGCTTAGACCGGGGAAGCTACACCTTC	CASSLDRGSYTF
TRBJ1-1	TRBV29-1	.	.	TGCAGCTCGGGTGATAGGGGCGCGAACACTGAAGCTTTCTTT	CSSGDRGANTEAFF
TRBJ1-6	TRBV10-3	.	.	TGTGCCATCAGTGAGGGGGGCCAAGGCTGGAATTCACCCCTCCACTTT	CAISEGGQGWNSPLHF
TRBJ2-5	TRBV5-4	.	.	TGTGCCAGCAGCTTGGGGCAGGGGTTCCAAGAGACCCAGTACTTC	CASSLGQGFQETQYF